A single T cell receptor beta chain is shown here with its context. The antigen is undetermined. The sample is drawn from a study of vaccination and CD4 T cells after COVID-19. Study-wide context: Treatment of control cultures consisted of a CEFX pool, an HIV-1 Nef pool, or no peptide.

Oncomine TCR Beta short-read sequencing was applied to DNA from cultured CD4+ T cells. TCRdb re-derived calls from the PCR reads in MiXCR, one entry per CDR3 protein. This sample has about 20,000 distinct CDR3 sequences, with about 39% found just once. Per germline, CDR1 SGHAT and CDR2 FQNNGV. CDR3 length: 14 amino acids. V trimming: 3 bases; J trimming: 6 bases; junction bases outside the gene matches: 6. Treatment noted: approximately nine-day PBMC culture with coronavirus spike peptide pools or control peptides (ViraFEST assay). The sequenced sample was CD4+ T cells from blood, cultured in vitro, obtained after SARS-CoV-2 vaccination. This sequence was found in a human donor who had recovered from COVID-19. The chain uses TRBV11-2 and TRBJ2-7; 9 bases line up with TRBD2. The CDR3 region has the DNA TGTGCCAGCAGCTTTAGCGGGAGATCGCCCGAGCAGTACTTC. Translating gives CASSFSGRSPEQYF. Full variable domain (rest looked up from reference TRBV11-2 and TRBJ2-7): EAGVAQSPRYKIIEKRQSVAFWCNPISGHATLYWYQQILGQGPKLLIQFQNNGVVDDSQLPKDRFSAERLKGVDSTLKIQPAKLEDSAVYLCASSFSGRSPEQYFGPGTRLTVT.